A single sample gave rise to the 23 T cell receptor beta chains below, sequenced in a study of OX40 agonist ivuxolimab in advanced cancers. Assay used: immunoSEQ multiplex PCR; TCRdb lists only in-frame clones, some missing. The sample gives more than 45,000 clones, roughly 94% of which show up once; around 10% is in the top ten. This material consisted of CD4+ or CD8+ T cells sorted from blood, taken in a trial of the OX40 agonist ivuxolimab. The receptors stem from an adult with an advanced solid tumor such as melanoma, head and neck, liver or kidney cancer.

This chain links TRBV6-5 with TRBJ2-7; 7 nucleotides line up with TRBD1. The CDR3 runs to 14 residues. Trimming at V came to 7 bases and at J to 2 bases, leaving 8 bases not matched to a gene. Germline values: CDR1 MNHEY, CDR2 SVGAGI. The CDR3 reads CASKARDRTYEQYF. In nucleotides, the CDR3 is TGTGCCAGCAAAGCACGGGACAGAACCTACGAGCAGTACTTC.

The count of this clone is one. This chain uses TRBV4-1 with TRBJ2-7; tentatively, D is TRBD2 (5 bases). Trimming removed 0 bases at V and 3 bases at J, with 6 bases between. Germline CDR1 and CDR2: MGHRA and YSYEKL. This CDR3 has 13 residues. CDR3 nucleotides: TGCGCCAGCAGCCAAGATCGGGGCTACGAGCAGTACTTC. This gives the protein CASSQDRGYEQYF.

The chain is built from TRBV28 and TRBJ2-1, with 7 bases lining up with TRBD2. Germline CDR1 MDHEN, CDR2 SYDVKM. V shed 7 bases and J 0 bases; nucleotides not matched to a gene: 3. This CDR3 region has 14 residues. The CDR3 nucleotides read TGTGCCAGCACCTGGGGGGGCTCCTACAATGAGCAGTTCTTC. It is translated as CASTWGGSYNEQFF.

A remark on this clone: A junction end diverges from the germline sequence, so it may reflect a read error. The chain links TRBV19 to TRBJ2-1; 9 nucleotides line up with TRBD1. This CDR3 is built from 13 residues. Germline CDR1 and CDR2: LNHDA and SQIVND (reference sequence). This CDR3 reads CASSRDRDNGQFF. CDR3 DNA: TGTGCCAGTAGTAGGGACAGGGACAATGGGCAGTTCTTC. Using reference TRBV19 and TRBJ2-1 for the parts outside the CDR3, the full variable domain is DGGITQSPKYLFRKEGQNVTLSCEQNLNHDAMYWYRQDPGQGLRLIYYSQIVNDFQKGDIAEGYSVSREKKESFPLTVTSAQKNPTAFYLCASSRDRDNGQFFGPGTRLTVL.

This chain joins TRBV28 and TRBJ2-7; D might be TRBD1 (6 bases). The CDR3 has 14 amino acids. Trimming stripped 5 bases from V and 2 bases from J, with 13 bases between. The germline CDR1 and CDR2 sequences are MDHEN and SYDVKM. CDR3 sequence: CASSPAGDPYEQYF. CDR3 bases: TGTGCCAGCAGTCCGGCAGGGGACCCCTACGAGCAGTACTTC.

This clone has more than one count but fewer than ten. This sequence joins TRBV4-3 and TRBJ2-1, with 10 bases lining up with TRBD2. The CDR3 is 17 residues long. J gave up 5 bases and V 0 bases, and 7 bases lay outside the gene matches. Per the germline V gene, CDR1 is LGHNA and CDR2 is YSLEER. The CDR3: CASSQEIGLAENNEQFF. Written as DNA, the CDR3 is TGCGCCAGCAGCCAAGAGATCGGACTAGCGGAGAACAATGAGCAGTTCTTC.

The CDR3 sequence is CSVTGAAFF. The CDR3 nucleotides are TGCAGCGTGACAGGGGCAGCTTTCTTT. The J gene is TRBJ1-1, the V gene TRBV29-1; 8 positions match TRBD1. V shed 6 bases and J 10 bases; nucleotides not matched to a gene: 1. This CDR3 comprises 9 residues. Germline assignment: CDR1 SQVTM and CDR2 ANQGSEA.

The chain recombines TRBV10-3 with TRBJ1-3; D not certain. V was cut by 8 bases and J by 0 bases, with 11 bases left in between. The CDR3 consists of 14 residues. CDR1 ENHRY and CDR2 SYGVKD come from the germline V gene. This CDR3 is CAIRPGYSGNTIYF. The CDR3 DNA reads as TGTGCCATCCGCCCAGGATACTCTGGAAACACCATATATTTT.

V gene TRBV5-1 combines with J gene TRBJ1-1; 7 nucleotides align to TRBD1. The V gene's germline CDR1 is SGHRS and CDR2 YFSETQ. This CDR3 comprises 13 residues. V lost 4 bases to trimming and J lost 5 bases; unmatched junction nucleotides: 5. DNA of the CDR3: TGCGCCAGCAGCCCGACAGGGTGGACTGAAGCTTTCTTT. It codes for CASSPTGWTEAFF.

This chain links TRBV13 with TRBJ2-1; D unclear. The CDR3 runs 13 residues. The germline V gene has CDR1 PRHDT and CDR2 FYEKMQ (reference sequence). V dropped 1 base and J dropped 4 bases, with 5 bases sitting between them. CDR3 coding DNA: TGTGCCAGCAGCTTAGCCGCGTACAATGAGCAGTTCTTC. Translation: CASSLAAYNEQFF.

As to this clone: Relative to the germline gene, one junction end is altered; a read error may explain this. The chain joins TRBV5-1 to TRBJ1-3, with D perhaps matching TRBD1 (5 bases). This CDR3 comprises 16 residues. The germline CDR1 and CDR2 sequences are SGHRS and YFSETQ. The CDR3 coding sequence is TGCGCCGGCAGGGCCCCCTCCTCCAGCTCTGGAAACACCATATATTTT. Translation gives CAGRAPSSSSGNTIYF.

This chain uses TRBV19 with TRBJ1-4; no clear D. V dropped 0 bases and J dropped 7 bases, with 18 bases sitting between them. Germline loops: CDR1 LNHDA, CDR2 SQIVND (reference sequence). The CDR3 loop spans 17 amino acids. The CDR3: CASSIDLGRLGGEKLFF. Here the CDR3 DNA reads TGTGCCAGTAGTATAGATCTAGGGCGACTCGGCGGTGAAAAACTGTTTTTT.

DNA of the CDR3: TGTGCCAGCAGTTTAGAGACAGGTGGGAACACCGGGGAGCTGTTTTTT. This translates into CASSLETGGNTGELFF. The genes are TRBV27 and TRBJ2-2; D possibly corresponds to TRBD1 (6 bases). The CDR3 is 16 amino acids. V dropped 2 bases and J dropped 1 base, with 11 bases sitting between them. Germline CDR1 MNHEY, CDR2 SMNVEV (reference sequence).

This chain connects TRBV30 to TRBJ1-1, with a tentative D call TRBD1 (5 bases). Between the trimmed V and J ends, which lost 3 bases and 1 base, there was a span of 9 bases. The CDR3 spans 13 residues. Germline values: CDR1 GTSNPN, CDR2 SVGIG (reference sequence). CDR3 amino acids: CAWRWGSNTEAFF. The CDR3 DNA reads as TGTGCCTGGAGGTGGGGCTCGAACACTGAAGCTTTCTTT.

The chain links TRBV28 to TRBJ1-5, with 7 nucleotides matching TRBD1. The V segment lost 8 bases and the J segment 6 bases; nucleotides outside the gene matches: 10. CDR1 is MDHEN, CDR2 SYDVKM, per germline. The CDR3 runs to 14 residues. The CDR3: CASQGQGVSQPQHF. For the CDR3, the DNA is TGTGCCAGCCAGGGGCAGGGGGTGTCTCAGCCCCAGCATTTT.

The rearrangement links TRBV28 to TRBJ2-2, with TRBD1 as a possible D gene (5 bases). Germline V gives CDR1 MDHEN, CDR2 SYDVKM. V was trimmed by 6 bases and J by 0 bases, leaving 17 bases between them. The CDR3 consists of 17 residues. The CDR3 DNA is TGTGCCAGCAGGATCCTTCAGGGAATCGCGAACACCGGGGAGCTGTTTTTT. Encoded protein: CASRILQGIANTGELFF.

The rearrangement uses TRBV20-1 and TRBJ2-1, with D unclear. The CDR3 has 11 residues. V lost 3 bases and J lost 4, with 4 bases in between. CDR1 and CDR2 from the germline V gene are DFQATT and SNEGSKA (reference sequence). CDR3 residues: CSASGYNEQFF. The CDR3 DNA sequence: TGCAGTGCTAGTGGATACAATGAGCAGTTCTTC.

The chain links TRBV19 to TRBJ2-3, with TRBD2 matching 13 bases. This CDR3 is 16 amino acids long. Germline loops: CDR1 LNHDA, CDR2 SQIVND (reference sequence). The ends lost 5 bases at V and 4 bases at J; junction bases unmatched: 6. For the CDR3, the DNA is TGTGCCAGTAGTTACGGACTAGCGGGGGAGGCAGATACGCAGTATTTT. Translated: CASSYGLAGEADTQYF.

The genes are TRBV28 and TRBJ2-7; D gene unclear. Germline CDR1 reads MDHEN; CDR2 reads SYDVKM. This CDR3 has 12 amino acids. Trimming pared 4 bases from V and 2 bases from J, leaving 6 bases between. The CDR3 sequence: CASSYTPYEQYF. The CDR3 region has the DNA TGTGCCAGCAGTTACACCCCCTACGAGCAGTACTTC. Looking up the rest from reference TRBV28 and TRBJ2-7 gives the full variable domain: DVKVTQSSRYLVKRTGEKVFLECVQDMDHENMFWYRQDPGLGLRLIYFSYDVKMKEKGDIPEGYSVSREKKERFSLILESASTNQTSMYLCASSYTPYEQYFGPGTRLTVT.

This clone was found a few times. V gene TRBV27 combines with J gene TRBJ2-1; 9 bases are shared with TRBD2. Unmatched junction bases numbered 0, after V lost 6 bases and J lost 3 bases. Germline V CDR1 and CDR2: MNHEY, SMNVEV (reference sequence). This CDR3 is 13 amino acids long. CDR3 nucleotide sequence: TGTGCCAGCAGGACTAGCGGCTACAATGAGCAGTTCTTC. It translates to CASRTSGYNEQFF.

This sequence joins TRBV20-1 and TRBJ2-7; D is perhaps TRBD2 (5 bases). Germline V gene lookup returns CDR1 DFQATT and CDR2 SNEGSKA (reference sequence). This CDR3 has 11 amino acids. The V end lost 4 bases, the J end lost 5 bases, and 9 bases lay between the germline ends. CDR3 residues: CSANEGNEQYF. CDR3 coding DNA: TGCAGTGCTAACGAGGGCAACGAGCAGTACTTC.

The chain links TRBV28 to TRBJ2-7; 10 bases match TRBD1. With V trimmed by 2 bases and J by 4 bases, 8 bases remained unmatched. CDR1 MDHEN and CDR2 SYDVKM come from the germline V gene. This CDR3 is built from 16 residues. CDR3 nucleotide sequence: TGTGCCAGCAGTTTAGTGGGACAGGGGATGGGGTACGAGCAGTACTTC. Translated, it gives CASSLVGQGMGYEQYF.

This chain uses TRBV25-1 with TRBJ1-1, with D possibly TRBD1 on 5 matching bases. There are 16 residues in the CDR3. Trimming stripped 3 bases from V and 4 bases from J, with 18 bases between. In germline, CDR1 is MGHDK, CDR2 SYGVNS. DNA for the CDR3: TGTGCCAGCAGTGACGTGGGACCCAGTTATCGCACTGAAGCTTTCTTT. Its protein is CASSDVGPSYRTEAFF.